The present entry profiles one T cell receptor beta chain with its context. Its antigen is currently unknown. This record belongs to a study of siplizumab effects on memory and regulatory T cells. Germline CDR1 and CDR2: DFQATT and SNEGSKA (reference sequence). Trimming took off 3 bases at V and 6 bases at J, with 3 bases between the two ends. The CDR3 contains 10 residues. Assayed TCR templates numbered 80,000 to 100,000 for each sample. Measured with immunoSEQ multiplex PCR; TCRdb has only the in-frame clones, and not every one. The profile shows more than 85,000 clones, 80% to 95% of them singletons. Study outcomes and limitations: Alloreactive sequences tracing back to unstimulated CD4+ memory cells fell significantly with siplizumab. It was not possible to assign a naive or memory phenotype to roughly 75-95% of proliferating CD4+ or CD8+ clones.

Material: CD4+ T cells sorted from blood. The source of this sequence is a human donor in good health. The gene calls are TRBV20-1 and TRBJ2-1, with no clear D. CDR3 region: CSARTNEQFF. CDR3 DNA: TGCAGTGCTAGGACCAATGAGCAGTTCTTC.